This paragraph covers one T cell receptor beta chain sequence. Its target is unknown. Germline-derived CDR1 and CDR2 are SGHTA and FQGTGA. J gave up 4 bases and V 1 base, and 5 bases lay outside the gene matches. This CDR3 spans 15 amino acids. This sample was included in a study of shared clonotypes between healthy human individuals. Study-level background: Per donor, CD8 memory used one plate, CD8 naive used two, CD4 memory used three and CD4 naive used three.

Study-wide results and caveats: Relative to their counterparts shared across all four donors, non-shared clonotypes exhibited diminished generation probabilities. Four donors had roughly 5% of their naive CD4 clonotypes in common.

The assay was immunoSEQ multiplex PCR, and TCRdb's table has in-frame clones only and misses some. The table lists roughly 2.2 million clones, just over 90% of them singletons. This sequence was found in a man aged 18 to 29 in good health. Some clones in this sample may be carry-over from other donors' samples. J is TRBJ2-3 and V is TRBV7-3; TRBD2 matches at 7 bases. The source material was naive CD4+ T cells from PBMCs. Subset defined: CD45RA+ positively selected. The CDR3 coding sequence is TGTGCCAGCAGCTTAAGCGGGAGTGGTGCAGATACGCAGTATTTT. Translated, it gives CASSLSGSGADTQYF. Looking up the rest from reference TRBV7-3 and TRBJ2-3 gives the full variable domain: GAGVSQTPSNKVTEKGKYVELRCDPISGHTALYWYRQSLGQGPEFLIYFQGTGAADDSGLPNDRFFAVRPEGSVSTLKIQRTERGDSAVYLCASSLSGSGADTQYFGPGTRLTVL.